The present T cell receptor (beta chain) was sequenced within a study of blood T cells in healthy people across ages. Whole-study findings and limits: Across the age range, TCR beta diversity per million T cells fell in a roughly linear way.

Every donor contributed around 10 milliliters of peripheral blood by blood draw. Germline CDR1 LGHDT, CDR2 YNNKEL (reference sequence). The CDR3 contains 14 residues. The V end was cut by 0 bases, the J end by 4 bases, with 9 bases between. With a J-beta primer mix and a sample-barcoded 5' primer, a second PCR ran 7 to 11 cycles. Every sample produced at least 2.5 million CDR3-containing paired-end reads. Using its own MiXCR run on the 5' RACE reads, TCRdb lists one record per CDR3 protein. The sample shows approximately 1,100,000 distinct CDR3 sequences, under 45% of them seen only once. Points on this clonotype: No antigen is known for it.

The clonotype was recovered from a woman aged 55-70 years in good health. The specimen was blood. The chain is built from TRBV3-1 and TRBJ1-1; the D gene is possibly TRBD1 (5 bases). DNA for the CDR3: TGTGCCAGCAGCCAAGATAGAGGGGTCACTGAAGCTTTCTTT. It is translated as CASSQDRGVTEAFF.